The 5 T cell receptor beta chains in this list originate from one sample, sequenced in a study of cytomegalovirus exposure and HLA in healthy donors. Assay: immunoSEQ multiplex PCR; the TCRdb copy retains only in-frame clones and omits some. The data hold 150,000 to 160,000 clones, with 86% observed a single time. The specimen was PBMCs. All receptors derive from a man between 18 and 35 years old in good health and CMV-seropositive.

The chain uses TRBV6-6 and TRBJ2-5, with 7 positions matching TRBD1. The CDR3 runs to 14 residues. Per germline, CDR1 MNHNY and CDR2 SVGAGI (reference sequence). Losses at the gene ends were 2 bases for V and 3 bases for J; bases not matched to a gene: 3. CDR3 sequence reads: CASSYGTVEETQYF. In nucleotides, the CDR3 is TGTGCCAGCAGTTACGGGACAGTCGAAGAGACCCAGTACTTC.

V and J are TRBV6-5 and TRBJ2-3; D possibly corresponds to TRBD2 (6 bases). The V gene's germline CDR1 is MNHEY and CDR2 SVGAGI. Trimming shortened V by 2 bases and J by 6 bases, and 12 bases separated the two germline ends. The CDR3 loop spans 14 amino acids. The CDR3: CASSYPGAVDTQYF. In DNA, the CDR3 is TGTGCCAGCAGTTACCCGGGAGCGGTGGATACGCAGTATTTT.

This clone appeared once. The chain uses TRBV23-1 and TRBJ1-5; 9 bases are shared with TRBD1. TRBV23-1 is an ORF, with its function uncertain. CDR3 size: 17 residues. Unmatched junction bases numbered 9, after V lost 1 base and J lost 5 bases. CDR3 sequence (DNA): TGCGCCAGCAGTCAATGGGCACGGACAGGGGAACATCAGCCCCAGCATTTT. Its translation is CASSQWARTGEHQPQHF.

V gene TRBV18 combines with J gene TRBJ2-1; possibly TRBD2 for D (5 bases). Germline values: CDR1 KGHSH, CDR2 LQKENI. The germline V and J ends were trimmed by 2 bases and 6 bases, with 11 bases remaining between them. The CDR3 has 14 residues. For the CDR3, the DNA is TGTGCCAGCTCACCAAGAGGGAGCGCCAATGAGCAGTTCTTC. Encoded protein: CASSPRGSANEQFF.

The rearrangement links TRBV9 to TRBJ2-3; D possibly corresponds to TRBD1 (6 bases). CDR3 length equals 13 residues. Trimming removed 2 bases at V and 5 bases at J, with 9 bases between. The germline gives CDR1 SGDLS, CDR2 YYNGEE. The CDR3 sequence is CASSVGAQDTQYF. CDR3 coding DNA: TGTGCCAGCAGCGTGGGGGCGCAAGATACGCAGTATTTT.